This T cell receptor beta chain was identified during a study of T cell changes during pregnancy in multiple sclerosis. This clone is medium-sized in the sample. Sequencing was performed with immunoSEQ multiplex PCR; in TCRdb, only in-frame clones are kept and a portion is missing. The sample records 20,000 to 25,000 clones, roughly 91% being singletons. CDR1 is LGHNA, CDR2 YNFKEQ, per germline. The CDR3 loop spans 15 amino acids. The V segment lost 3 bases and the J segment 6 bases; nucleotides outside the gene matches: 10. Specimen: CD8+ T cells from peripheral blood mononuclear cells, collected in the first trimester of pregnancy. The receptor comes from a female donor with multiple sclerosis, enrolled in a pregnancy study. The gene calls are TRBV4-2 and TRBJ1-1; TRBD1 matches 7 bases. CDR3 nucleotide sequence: TGTGCCAGCAGCCAGAGCGCCAGGGGGTACGCTGAAGCTTTCTTT. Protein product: CASSQSARGYAEAFF.